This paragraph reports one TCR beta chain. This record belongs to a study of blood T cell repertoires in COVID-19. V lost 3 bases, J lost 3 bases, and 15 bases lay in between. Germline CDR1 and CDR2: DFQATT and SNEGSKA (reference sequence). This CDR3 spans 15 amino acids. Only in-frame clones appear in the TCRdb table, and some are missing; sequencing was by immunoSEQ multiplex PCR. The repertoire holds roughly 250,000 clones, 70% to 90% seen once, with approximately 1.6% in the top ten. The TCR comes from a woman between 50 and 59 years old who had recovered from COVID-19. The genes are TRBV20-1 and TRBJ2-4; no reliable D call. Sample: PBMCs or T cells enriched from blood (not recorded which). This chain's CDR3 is CSASVPGDLKNIQYF. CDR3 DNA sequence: TGCAGTGCTAGTGTACCCGGAGATCTCAAAAACATTCAGTACTTC.